This T cell receptor (beta chain) was documented in a study of T cells in Graves' hyperthyroidism and ophthalmopathy (dated by TCRdb to the late 2010s). Describing the broader study: Peripheral blood samples were taken at the time of initial diagnosis, prior to any treatment. After blood sampling, hyperthyroidism patients were treated with methimazole at a starting dose of 30 mg daily, and ophthalmopathy patients were treated with high-dose intravenous methylprednisolone. In about six Graves' hyperthyroidism patients, the study also compared T-cell repertoires from thyroid tissue with T-cell repertoires from blood. Whether ophthalmopathy could be predicted prospectively was tested in an independent validation cohort made up of 18 hyperthyroidism patients plus 17 patients who later progressed to ophthalmopathy. A discovery cohort of approximately 100 patients, 43 with Graves' ophthalmopathy and 55 to 60 with stable Graves' hyperthyroidism, was used to find distinguishing TCR V-J signatures. The approximately 100 discovery patients were randomly split 7:3 into training and test sets. TCR Vbeta CDR3 sequencing of 120 to 150 peripheral blood samples (approximately 44 ophthalmopathy, 75 to 80 hyperthyroidism and approximately 17 progressor patients) is reported in the paper. Beyond this particular receptor, the publication reports: Sample size was not statistically predetermined, and blinding of investigators to group allocation was not performed. In validation, progression to ophthalmopathy was predicted by the model with 55% to 71% sensitivity and under 85% specificity, a median of approximately 6.5 months before onset. Most expanded thyroid clonotypes (frequency above 0.001) were also found in blood, which suggests that blood repertoires may mirror thyroid immune responses. Ophthalmopathy was separated from stable hyperthyroidism by a 13 V-J signature model, with around 88% sensitivity and 81% to 82% specificity obtained in cross-validation and 80%/75% obtained in testing.

Regarding this clonotype: Its antigen is currently not known. There are no base qualities to consult, and no much larger clone falls within one base.

The CDR3, from cysteine to phenylalanine, totals 13 residues. Only the CDR3 region is kept as DNA, spanning 39 bases read in frame from base 1. The germline V gene (reference sequence) sets CDR1 to DFQATT and CDR2 to SNEGSKA. Graves' hyperthyroidism was defined as stable when no progression to ophthalmopathy occurred over 18 months of follow-up. The hyperthyroidism patients were between 18 and 65 years old and newly diagnosed, with a disease duration of less than 2 months. Exclusion was applied to patients with uncontrolled infections, other autoimmune diseases, pregnancy or lactation. Diagnoses relied on clinical symptoms, serum thyroxine and TRAb, thyroid ultrasound and orbital computed tomography. Ficoll-Paque density gradient centrifugation was used to isolate PBMCs from 9.5 to 10 ml of fresh peripheral blood. Trizol reagent was used to extract total RNA, and RNA quality was then checked on an Agilent 2100 Bioanalyzer.

TCR beta CDR3 regions were amplified from RNA transcripts. The first round of RT-PCR for the TCR CDR3 was performed with the HTBI primer set and the Qiagen OneStep RT-PCR kit. The libraries were constructed in a second round of multiplex PCR and then size-selected and purified. Libraries were sequenced paired-end with 100 bp reads on an Illumina HiSeq2000. The authors' pipeline ran thus. SOAPnuke was used to process the raw data, removing reads that contained adapters or uncalled bases, had a mean Phred below 15, or lacked an exact match to the constant primer or identifier. High-quality paired reads were merged using COPE v1.2.5, and each unique nucleotide sequence was defined as a clonotype. MiTCR v1.1 was used to align the clonotypes against IMGT TRBV, TRBD and TRBJ reference segments. Only V-J combinations with frequency above 0.0001, covering 99% to 99.2% of repertoires, were analysed. A TCS score was defined as the ratio of F50 (clonal expansion) to E x V (chaos), with BLOSUM62-based TCRdist applied between CDR3 peptides within each V-J. Welch's t-statistics and random forest reduced roughly 530 V-J features to about 12, which were used in a naive Bayes classifier (R e1071). The Morisita-Horn index was used to measure how similar the thyroid and blood repertoires were. Clones were called with MiXCR by TCRdb after fastp trimmed the public reads at Q25, and only in-frame beta chains were retained. Entries that share a CDR3 protein sequence are merged under the most common genes and DNA. The V and J calls were determined by TCRdb, not by the authors. The sample table records about 680,000 distinct CDR3 sequences; over 35% of these occur just once. The ten largest clones add up to 30% to 40% of the sample.

The sample comprised blood. This TCR derives from a middle-aged woman with Graves' hyperthyroidism. The chain uses TRBV20-1 and TRBJ2-3, and perhaps TRBD2 as D gene, on 5 matching bases. CDR3 region: CSVERTSTDTQYF. The DNA is as follows: TGCAGCGTAGAAAGGACTAGCACAGATACGCAGTATTTT.